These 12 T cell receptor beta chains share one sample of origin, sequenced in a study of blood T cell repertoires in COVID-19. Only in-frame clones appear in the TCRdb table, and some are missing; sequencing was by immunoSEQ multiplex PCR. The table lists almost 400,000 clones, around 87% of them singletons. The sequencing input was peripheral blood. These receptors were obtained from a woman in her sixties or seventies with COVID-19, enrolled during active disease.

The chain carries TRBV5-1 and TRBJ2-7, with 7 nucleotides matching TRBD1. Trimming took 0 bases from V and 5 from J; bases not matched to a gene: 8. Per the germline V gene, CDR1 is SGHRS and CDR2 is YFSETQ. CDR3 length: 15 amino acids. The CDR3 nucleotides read TGCGCCAGCAGCTTGGGGGGGACAGTCACCCACGAGCAGTACTTC. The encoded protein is CASSLGGTVTHEQYF.

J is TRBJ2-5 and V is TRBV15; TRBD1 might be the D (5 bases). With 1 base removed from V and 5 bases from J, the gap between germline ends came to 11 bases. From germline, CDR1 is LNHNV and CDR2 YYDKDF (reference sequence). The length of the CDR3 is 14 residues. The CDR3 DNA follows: TGTGCCACCAGCAGAGGACAGCAACGCGAGACCCAGTACTTC. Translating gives CATSRGQQRETQYF.

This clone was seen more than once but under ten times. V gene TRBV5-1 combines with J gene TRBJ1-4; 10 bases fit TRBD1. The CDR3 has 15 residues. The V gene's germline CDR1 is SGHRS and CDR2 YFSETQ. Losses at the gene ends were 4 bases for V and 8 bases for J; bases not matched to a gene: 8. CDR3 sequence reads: CASSPLDRGGEKLFF. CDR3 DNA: TGCGCCAGCAGCCCCCTGGACAGGGGGGGCGAAAAACTGTTTTTT.

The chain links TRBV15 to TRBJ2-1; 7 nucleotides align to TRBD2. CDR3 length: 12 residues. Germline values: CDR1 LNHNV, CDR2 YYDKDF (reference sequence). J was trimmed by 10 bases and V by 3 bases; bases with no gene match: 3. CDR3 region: CATSSRGDEQFF. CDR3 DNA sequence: TGTGCCACCAGCAGTCGGGGGGACGAGCAGTTCTTC.

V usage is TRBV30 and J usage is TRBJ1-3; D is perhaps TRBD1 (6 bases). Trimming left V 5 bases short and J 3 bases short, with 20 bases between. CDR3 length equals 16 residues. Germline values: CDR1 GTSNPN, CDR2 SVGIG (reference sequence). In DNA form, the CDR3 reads TGTGCCTGGCGGGATTGGGGGGGACAAGATGGAAACACCATATATTTT. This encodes CAWRDWGGQDGNTIYF.

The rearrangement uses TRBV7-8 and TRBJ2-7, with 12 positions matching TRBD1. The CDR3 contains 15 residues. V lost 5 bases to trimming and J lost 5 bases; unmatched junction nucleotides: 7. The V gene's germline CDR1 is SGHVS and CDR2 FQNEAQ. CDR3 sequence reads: CASSPRDRGRNEQYF. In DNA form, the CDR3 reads TGTGCCAGCAGCCCCCGGGACAGGGGGCGGAACGAGCAGTACTTC. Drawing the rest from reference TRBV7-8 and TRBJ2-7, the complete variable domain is GAGVSQSPRYKVAKRGQDVALRCDPISGHVSLFWYQQALGQGPEFLTYFQNEAQLDKSGLPSDRFFAERPEGSVSTLKIQRTQQEDSAVYLCASSPRDRGRNEQYFGPGTRLTVT.

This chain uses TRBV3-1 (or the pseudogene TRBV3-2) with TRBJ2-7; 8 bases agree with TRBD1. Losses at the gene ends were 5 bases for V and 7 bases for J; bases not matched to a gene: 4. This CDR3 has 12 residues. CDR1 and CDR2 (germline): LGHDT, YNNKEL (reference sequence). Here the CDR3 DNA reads TGTGCCAGCAGCACCAGGGGGCAGGAGCAGTACTTC. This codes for CASSTRGQEQYF.

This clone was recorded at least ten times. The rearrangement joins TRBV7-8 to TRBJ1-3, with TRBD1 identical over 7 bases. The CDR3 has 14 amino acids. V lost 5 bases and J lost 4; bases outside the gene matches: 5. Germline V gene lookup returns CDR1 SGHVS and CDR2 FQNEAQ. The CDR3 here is CASSHGTVGNTIYF. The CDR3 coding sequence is TGTGCCAGCAGCCACGGGACAGTCGGAAACACCATATATTTT. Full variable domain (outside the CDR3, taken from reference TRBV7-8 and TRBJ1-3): GAGVSQSPRYKVAKRGQDVALRCDPISGHVSLFWYQQALGQGPEFLTYFQNEAQLDKSGLPSDRFFAERPEGSVSTLKIQRTQQEDSAVYLCASSHGTVGNTIYFGEGSWLTVV.

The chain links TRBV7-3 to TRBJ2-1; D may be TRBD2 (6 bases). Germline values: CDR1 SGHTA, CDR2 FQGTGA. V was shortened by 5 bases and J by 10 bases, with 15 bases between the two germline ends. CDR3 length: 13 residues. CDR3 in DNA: TGTGCCAGCAGCCTCCCGGGGGTAAGGGAGCAGTTCTTC. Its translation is CASSLPGVREQFF.

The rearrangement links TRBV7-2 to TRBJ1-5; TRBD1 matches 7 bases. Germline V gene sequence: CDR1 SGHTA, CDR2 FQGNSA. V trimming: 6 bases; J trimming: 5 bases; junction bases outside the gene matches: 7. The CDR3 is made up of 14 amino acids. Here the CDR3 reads CASRRQGLDQPQHF. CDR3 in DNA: TGTGCCAGCAGGCGACAGGGATTAGATCAGCCCCAGCATTTT.

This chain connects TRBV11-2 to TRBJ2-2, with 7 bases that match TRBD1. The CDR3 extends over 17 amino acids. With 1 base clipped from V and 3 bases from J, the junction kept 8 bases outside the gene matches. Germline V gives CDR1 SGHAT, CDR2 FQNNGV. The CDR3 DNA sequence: TGTGCCAGCAGCTTAGGTCAGGGGGAAGGTTACACCGGGGAGCTGTTTTTT. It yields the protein CASSLGQGEGYTGELFF.

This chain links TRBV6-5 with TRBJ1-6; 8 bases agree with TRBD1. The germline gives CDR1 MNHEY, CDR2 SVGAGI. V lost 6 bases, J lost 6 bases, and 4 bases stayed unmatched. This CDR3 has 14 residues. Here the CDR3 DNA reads TGTGCCAGCAGCATCGGACAGGGTAATTCACCCCTCCACTTT. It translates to CASSIGQGNSPLHF.